These 14 T cell receptor beta chains came from one sample sequenced in a study of tumor and adjacent non-tumor tissue in lung cancer. TCRbeta libraries were built with three rounds of nested PCR, modified from ARM-PCR. One entry per CDR3 protein, called by TCRdb with MiXCR from the multiplex PCR reads. The sample holds just over 200,000 distinct CDR3 sequences, 71% seen once. RNA was extracted from bulk tissue without any cell sorting. Material: lung tumor tissue. The receptors originated from a man aged 60 to 75 with non-small cell lung cancer.

Only a few counts were recorded for this clonotype. It may be a read error: a sequence one base away is much more abundant. The gene calls are TRBV11-2 and TRBJ2-2; 7 nucleotides match TRBD2. CDR3 length equals 14 residues. The germline V gene has CDR1 SGHAT and CDR2 FQNNGV. CDR3: CASSLSGLGGGLFF. CDR3 nucleotides: TGTGCCAGCAGCTTAAGCGGTCTAGGCGGGGGGCTGTTTTTT.

In its sample, this clonotype was seen once. Given the absence of the conserved phenylalanine or tryptophan at the CDR3 end, a read error is likely. The chain uses TRBV5-1 and TRBJ1-4, with 7 positions matching TRBD1. The germline CDR1 and CDR2 sequences are SGHRS and YFSETQ. The CDR3 totals 15 residues. Trimming removed 2 bases from V and 6 bases from J; junction bases left unmatched: 7. CDR3: CASSFVAGGDEKLFL. DNA of the CDR3: TGCGCCAGCAGCTTTGTGGCAGGGGGGGATGAAAAACTGTTTCTT.

For this clonotype: A much larger clone differs by one base, so this may be a read error. The CDR3: CASSYSANYDYTF. The CDR3 DNA is TGTGCCAGCAGTTACTCAGCTAACTATGACTACACCTTC. The gene calls are TRBV6-5 and TRBJ1-2; D remains unclear. Germline CDR1 reads MNHEY; CDR2 reads SVGAGI. This CDR3 is 13 amino acids long.

To note about this clonotype: This may come from a read error, since a much larger clone is one base off. The chain is built from TRBV6-5 and TRBJ1-5; D perhaps matches TRBD1 (5 bases). This CDR3 comprises 15 residues. CDR1 MNHEY and CDR2 SVGAGI come from the germline V gene. Trimming shortened V by 0 bases and J by 2 bases, and 8 bases separated the two germline ends. The CDR3 loop is CASSYSGDGNQPQHF. The CDR3 DNA reads as TGTGCCAGCAGTTACTCAGGGGATGGCAATCAGCCCCAGCATTTT.

The chain links TRBV30 to TRBJ1-5; D gene uncertain. CDR3 length equals 15 residues. Germline CDR1 and CDR2: GTSNPN and SVGIG (reference sequence). V dropped 2 bases and J dropped 0 bases, with 11 bases sitting between them. The CDR3 region has the DNA TGTGCCTGGAGTCCCCAGACAAATAGCAATCAGCCCCAGCATTTT. It encodes CAWSPQTNSNQPQHF.

This clonotype was observed a single time. Compared with germline, one end of the junction differs, possibly owing to a read error. The V gene is TRBV20-1, the J gene TRBJ2-3, with 9 bases that match TRBD2. From germline, CDR1 is DFQATT and CDR2 SNEGSKA (reference sequence). The length of the CDR3 is 14 residues. The CDR3 bases are TGCAGTGCCTCGACTAGCGGAGGCACAGATGCGCAGTATTTT. Translation gives CSASTSGGTDAQYF.

The chain combines TRBV29-1 with TRBJ2-7; 9 bases align to TRBD2. The CDR3 contains 15 residues. Trimming took 4 bases from V and 7 from J; bases not matched to a gene: 14. CDR1 and CDR2 (germline): SQVTM, ANQGSEA. The CDR3 DNA follows: TGCAGCGTTGTTATCCGGGCGGGAGGGCTTTGTGAGCAGTACTTC. Translation gives CSVVIRAGGLCEQYF.

Points on this clonotype: The CDR3 does not end in the conserved phenylalanine or tryptophan, so this is likely a read error. The gene calls are TRBV11-2 and TRBJ2-7, with TRBD2 as a possible D gene (7 bases). CDR1 is SGHAT, CDR2 FQNNGV, per germline. This CDR3 has 16 residues. DNA for the CDR3: TGTGACAGCAGCCGTGGGAGGGGGGCTCTCTCCTACGAGCAGTACTAC. Encoded protein: CDSSRGRGALSYEQYY.

Only one count was recorded for this clonotype. Germline and junction disagree at one end, which may indicate a read error. The chain is built from TRBV6-1 and TRBJ2-3, with D perhaps assigned TRBD1 or TRBD2 (5 bases each). Looked up from germline, CDR1 is MNHNS and CDR2 is SASEGT. This CDR3 has 17 amino acids. CDR3 DNA sequence: TGTGCCAGTAGTGAAATTCCGGGGATAGGGGCCCCAGATACGCAGTATTTT. This codes for CASSEIPGIGAPDTQYF.

The V call is TRBV29-1, the J call TRBJ1-1, with D unclear. V lost 3 bases, J lost 9 bases, and 17 bases lay in between. CDR3 length: 13 residues. The germline CDR1 and CDR2 sequences are SQVTM and ANQGSEA. CDR3 sequence reads: CSVEALSGTKAFF. In nucleotides, the CDR3 is TGCAGCGTTGAGGCCCTTTCGGGTACTAAAGCTTTCTTT.

About this clonotype: This CDR3 fails to terminate in the conserved phenylalanine or tryptophan, so it likely reflects a read error. The rearrangement links TRBV20-1 to TRBJ2-4, with a weak D call TRBD2 (5 bases). Trimming cost V 0 bases and J 7 bases, with 7 bases left between them. Germline V CDR1 and CDR2: DFQATT, SNEGSKA (reference sequence). The CDR3 consists of 12 residues. The CDR3 sequence is CSARDGSNIQYY. CDR3 nucleotide sequence: TGCAGTGCTAGAGATGGGAGTAACATTCAGTACTAC.

As regards this clonotype: No conserved phenylalanine or tryptophan is present at the end of the CDR3, so a read error is the likely explanation. CDR3 residues: CTSRDGANSPLHL. The CDR3 coding sequence is TGTACCAGCAGAGACGGGGCTAATTCACCCCTCCACTTG. V usage is TRBV12-3 or TRBV12-4 and J usage is TRBJ1-6, with D possibly being TRBD1 (5 bases). The CDR3 is 13 residues long.

Remarks on this clonotype: A single base separates this from a much larger clone, so it may be a read error. The chain employs TRBV5-4 and TRBJ1-2, with D unclear. The CDR3 consists of 11 residues. From germline, CDR1 is SGHNT and CDR2 YYREEE (reference sequence). Trimming removed 2 bases at V and 10 bases at J, with 9 bases between. Here the CDR3 reads CASSFFVIYTF. Here the CDR3 DNA reads TGTGCCAGCAGCTTTTTTGTGATCTACACCTTC.

This clonotype came up many times. The V and J genes are TRBV20-1 and TRBJ2-1; D gene ambiguous. Germline loops: CDR1 DFQATT, CDR2 SNEGSKA (reference sequence). CDR3 length: 14 residues. Trimming took off 3 bases at V and 3 bases at J, with 12 bases between the two ends. CDR3 sequence: CSASLSVNYNEQFF. The DNA of the CDR3 is TGCAGTGCTAGCTTGTCTGTGAACTACAATGAGCAGTTCTTC.